A single sample gave rise to the 21 T cell receptor beta chains below, sequenced in a study of blood T cell repertoires in COVID-19. Generated by immunoSEQ multiplex PCR, the TCRdb table keeps only in-frame clones and is missing some. The sample yields 53,000 or so clones, approximately 90% seen once. The source material was peripheral blood. These receptor sequences come from a human donor in a cohort sampled during active COVID-19.

V usage is TRBV6-2 or TRBV6-3 and J usage is TRBJ2-1, with 13 positions matching TRBD2. The CDR3 spans 15 residues. Germline V gene lookup returns CDR1 MNHEY and CDR2 SVGEGT. V shed 5 bases, J shed 7 bases, and the junction held 5 bases outside the gene matches. CDR3 sequence reads: CASSPPTSGGNEQFF. The CDR3 region has the DNA TGTGCCAGCAGTCCCCCGACTAGCGGGGGGAATGAGCAGTTCTTC.

The rearrangement uses TRBV7-3 and TRBJ2-1; a possible D gene is TRBD2 (6 bases). The CDR3 loop spans 16 amino acids. Germline CDR1 reads SGHTA; CDR2 reads FQGTGA. V was trimmed by 8 bases and J by 4 bases, leaving 21 bases between them. This CDR3 is CASSKTGVSPYNEQFF. CDR3 in DNA: TGTGCCAGCTCCAAAACGGGGGTCTCCCCTTACAATGAGCAGTTCTTC.

The chain links TRBV27 to TRBJ1-2, with TRBD1 matching 7 bases. The V gene end was trimmed by 10 bases and the J gene end by 6 bases; junction bases not matched to a gene: 14. Looked up from germline, CDR1 is MNHEY and CDR2 is SMNVEV (reference sequence). CDR3 length: 14 amino acids. The CDR3 coding sequence is TGTGCCACCAAAAACGCCGGGACAGCCGATGGCTACACCTTC. Protein sequence: CATKNAGTADGYTF.

The V call is TRBV24-1, the J call TRBJ2-2; 8 bases fit TRBD2. V shed 3 bases, J shed 2 bases, and the junction held 4 bases outside the gene matches. The CDR3 contains 16 residues. Germline V gene sequence: CDR1 KGHDR, CDR2 SFDVKD. CDR3 sequence: CATSDVAGNNTGELFF. Here the CDR3 DNA reads TGTGCCACCAGTGATGTAGCGGGAAATAACACCGGGGAGCTGTTTTTT.

The V gene is TRBV10-3, the J gene TRBJ2-7; 9 nucleotides line up with TRBD1. Trimming cost V 6 bases and J 2 bases; bases outside gene matches: 8. Germline CDR1 and CDR2: ENHRY and SYGVKD. This CDR3 is 15 amino acids long. CDR3 nucleotide sequence: TGTGCCATCAGCTCCCGGGACAGGGTAACCTACGAGCAGTACTTC. Translating gives CAISSRDRVTYEQYF.

The chain links TRBV10-1 to TRBJ2-1; TRBD2 might be the D (5 bases). Germline loops: CDR1 WNHNN, CDR2 SYGVQD (reference sequence). The CDR3 is 16 amino acids. V lost 0 bases and J lost 2, with 11 bases in between. The CDR3 bases are TGCGCCAGCAGTGAGTCTACGGGGTATGCCTACAATGAGCAGTTCTTC. The encoded protein is CASSESTGYAYNEQFF.

The CDR3 region has the DNA TGTGCCAGCAGTGATCGAGTGAGGGGGCAACTAGTCTATGGCTACACCTTC. Protein product: CASSDRVRGQLVYGYTF. The chain links TRBV6-1 to TRBJ1-2, with 7 bases fitting TRBD1. J lost 4 bases, V lost 3 bases, and 14 bases had no gene match. CDR1 and CDR2 from the germline V gene are MNHNS and SASEGT. The length of the CDR3 is 17 residues.

The CDR3: CASSKDWGEAFF. CDR3 sequence (DNA): TGCGCCAGCAGCAAGGACTGGGGTGAAGCTTTCTTT. The chain uses TRBV5-1 and TRBJ1-1; D gene unclear. V lost 4 bases and J lost 7, with 11 bases in between. Per the germline V gene, CDR1 is SGHRS and CDR2 is YFSETQ. This CDR3 contains 12 residues.

V gene TRBV3-1 (or the pseudogene TRBV3-2) combines with J gene TRBJ1-1; 11 nucleotides agree with TRBD1. The CDR3 has 14 amino acids. V lost 5 bases, J lost 3 bases, and 2 bases stayed unmatched. Germline assignment: CDR1 LGHDT and CDR2 YNNKEL (reference sequence). The CDR3 reads CASSADRGHTEAFF. The CDR3 coding sequence is TGTGCCAGCAGCGCGGACAGGGGGCACACTGAAGCTTTCTTT.

The chain has TRBV9 and TRBJ2-5; 15 bases match TRBD2. The CDR3 extends over 16 amino acids. Trimming removed 2 bases from V and 5 bases from J; junction bases left unmatched: 4. Germline values: CDR1 SGDLS, CDR2 YYNGEE. CDR3 nucleotides: TGTGCCAGCAGCGTCGGGACTAGCGGGAGGCGTGAGACCCAGTACTTC. This translates into CASSVGTSGRRETQYF.

V usage is TRBV30 and J usage is TRBJ2-4, with D perhaps matching TRBD2 (6 bases). Trimming removed 0 bases from V and 1 base from J, with 13 bases in between. This CDR3 has 16 amino acids. The V gene's germline CDR1 is GTSNPN and CDR2 SVGIG (reference sequence). DNA of the CDR3: TGTGCCTGGAGTGTATCTCGGGGAGGTGCCAAAAACATTCAGTACTTC. It translates to CAWSVSRGGAKNIQYF.

V gene TRBV6-6 combines with J gene TRBJ2-1; a possible D gene is TRBD2 (5 bases). Germline V gene sequence: CDR1 MNHNY, CDR2 SVGAGI (reference sequence). The length of the CDR3 is 14 residues. Between the trimmed V and J ends, which lost 6 bases and 6 bases, there was a span of 15 bases. CDR3 nucleotide sequence: TGTGCCAGCAGCAAGACTGAGGGAGTCAATGAGCAGTTCTTC. Translation gives CASSKTEGVNEQFF.

The chain uses TRBV5-1 and TRBJ1-4, with unresolved D. Trimming took off 3 bases at V and 4 bases at J, with 7 bases between the two ends. CDR1 and CDR2 (germline): SGHRS, YFSETQ. CDR3 size: 13 residues. This chain's CDR3 is CASSWQDNEKLFF. The CDR3 DNA reads TGCGCCAGCAGCTGGCAGGATAATGAAAAACTGTTTTTT.

The chain uses TRBV15 and TRBJ2-5; D possibly corresponds to TRBD1 (6 bases). The V gene lost 6 bases and the J gene lost 2 bases, with 16 bases spanning the gap. Germline loops: CDR1 LNHNV, CDR2 YYDKDF (reference sequence). The CDR3 spans 15 residues. CDR3 region: CATRPRAGQQETQYF. The CDR3, as DNA: TGTGCCACCAGGCCCAGAGCAGGACAGCAAGAGACCCAGTACTTC.

The chain couples TRBV6-6 to TRBJ2-5; 8 bases are a match to TRBD2. After removal of 6 bases from V and 5 bases from J, the junction contained 8 bases not matched to a gene. The CDR3 runs 14 residues. Germline CDR1 reads MNHNY; CDR2 reads SVGAGI (reference sequence). CDR3 loop: CASRPGLGFETQYF. As DNA, the CDR3 is TGTGCCAGCAGGCCGGGACTAGGTTTTGAGACCCAGTACTTC.

The rearrangement uses TRBV30 and TRBJ1-6, with TRBD1 matching 7 bases. CDR1 is GTSNPN, CDR2 SVGIG, per germline (reference sequence). With 0 bases clipped from V and 7 bases from J, the junction kept 6 bases outside the gene matches. The CDR3 length is 15 residues. The CDR3 region is CAWSVGLQGNSPLHF. In nucleotides, the CDR3 is TGTGCCTGGAGTGTAGGACTACAGGGGAATTCACCCCTCCACTTT.

This clone was detected once. The J gene is TRBJ1-6, the V gene TRBV30, with 11 positions matching TRBD1. Trimming removed 4 bases from V and 9 bases from J; junction bases left unmatched: 2. Per germline, CDR1 GTSNPN and CDR2 SVGIG (reference sequence). The CDR3 totals 13 residues. Here the CDR3 DNA reads TGTGCCTGGACGGGACAGGGGGTTTCACCCCTCCACTTT. Translated: CAWTGQGVSPLHF.

This chain connects TRBV9 to TRBJ2-2; perhaps TRBD1 as D (5 bases). Per the germline V gene, CDR1 is SGDLS and CDR2 is YYNGEE. V was trimmed by 6 bases and J by 4 bases, leaving 10 bases between them. CDR3 size: 13 residues. The CDR3 is CASNAGLTGELFF. The CDR3 region has the DNA TGTGCCAGCAACGCAGGGCTCACCGGGGAGCTGTTTTTT.

In DNA, the CDR3 is TGTGCCAGCAGCCCCCGACAGGGCAGCTCCTACAATGAGCAGTTCTTC. It encodes CASSPRQGSSYNEQFF. V usage is TRBV9 and J usage is TRBJ2-1, with 7 bases fitting TRBD1. CDR1 is SGDLS, CDR2 YYNGEE, per germline. The CDR3 is 16 amino acids. V lost 4 bases and J lost 0; bases outside the gene matches: 7.

The chain recombines TRBV6-5 with TRBJ1-1; the D gene is possibly TRBD1 (5 bases). The CDR3 consists of 12 residues. V was cut by 8 bases and J by 8 bases, with 15 bases left in between. Germline CDR1 MNHEY, CDR2 SVGAGI. The CDR3: CASQKQGNEAFF. The CDR3 region has the DNA TGTGCCAGCCAAAAGCAGGGAAACGAAGCTTTCTTT.

The genes are TRBV4-3 and TRBJ2-6; D remains ambiguous. Germline loops: CDR1 LGHNA, CDR2 YSLEER. V lost 0 bases and J 0 bases, leaving 6 bases between the germline ends. The CDR3 is made up of 16 amino acids. Here the CDR3 reads CASSQEAFSGANVLTF. Written as DNA, the CDR3 is TGCGCCAGCAGCCAAGAAGCATTCTCTGGGGCCAACGTCCTGACTTTC.